The T cell receptor (beta chain) under discussion was sequenced for a study of cytomegalovirus exposure and HLA in healthy donors. At the level of the study: A prior study identified just under 120 million unique TCR beta sequences from about 179 million T cells.

Notes on this clone: Its antigen is still unknown.

Study-level findings and limits: Researchers had no immune exposure information except CMV serostatus available. Rarity held for most TCR sequences, but there were some public TCRs that occurred in many donors.

The PCR used 60 Vbeta and 13 Jbeta primers. Sequencing was performed with immunoSEQ multiplex PCR; in TCRdb, only in-frame clones are kept and a portion is missing. The data contain 150,000 to 200,000 clones, about 88% of them singletons. The sequenced sample was PBMCs. This TCR was sampled from a woman aged 18 to 35 in good health and CMV-seronegative.

CDR3 amino acids: CASSLIGGLSTEAFF. The CDR3 bases are TGTGCCAGCAGCTTAATTGGGGGGTTGAGCACTGAAGCTTTCTTT. The chain is built from TRBV11-2 and TRBJ1-1, with a weak D call TRBD1 (5 bases). V was cut by 2 bases and J by 4 bases, with 14 bases left in between. Germline V gene sequence: CDR1 SGHAT, CDR2 FQNNGV. The CDR3 is made up of 15 amino acids. The entire variable domain, with the rest obtained from reference TRBV11-2 and TRBJ1-1, is as follows: EAGVAQSPRYKIIEKRQSVAFWCNPISGHATLYWYQQILGQGPKLLIQFQNNGVVDDSQLPKDRFSAERLKGVDSTLKIQPAKLEDSAVYLCASSLIGGLSTEAFFGQGTRLTVV.